These 21 T cell receptor beta chains came from one sample sequenced in a study of T cell responses to AZD1222 COVID-19 vaccine. Only in-frame clones appear in the TCRdb table, and some are missing; sequencing was by immunoSEQ multiplex PCR. Among roughly 150,000 clones listed, over 90% were seen once. Source: peripheral blood, taken 28 days after the second AZD1222 dose. The origin of the receptors is an adult who received the AZD1222 COVID-19 vaccine.

V and J are TRBV30 and TRBJ2-3; no reliable D call. This CDR3 comprises 13 residues. Between the trimmed V and J ends, which lost 2 bases and 4 bases, there was a span of 10 bases. Looked up from germline, CDR1 is GTSNPN and CDR2 is SVGIG (reference sequence). The CDR3 DNA sequence: TGTGCCTGGAGTTTTAACGCACCAGATACGCAGTATTTT. Amino acid sequence: CAWSFNAPDTQYF.

J is TRBJ2-7 and V is TRBV14; no firm D call. This CDR3 has 14 amino acids. Trimming cost V 4 bases and J 2 bases, with 12 bases left between them. The germline CDR1 and CDR2 sequences are SGHDN and FVKESK. CDR3 loop: CASSLLIPPYEQYF. The CDR3 DNA follows: TGTGCCAGCAGCCTCCTGATTCCGCCCTACGAGCAGTACTTC.

The chain joins TRBV11-2 to TRBJ2-1; no clear D. Germline V gene data show CDR1 as SGHAT and CDR2 as FQNNGV. CDR3 length: 13 amino acids. The V end lost 11 bases, the J end lost 1 base, and 12 bases lay between the germline ends. CDR3 sequence: CAVGYESYNEQFF. CDR3 nucleotide sequence: TGTGCCGTGGGCTACGAATCCTACAATGAGCAGTTCTTC. The full variable domain, with the rest looked up from reference TRBV11-2 and TRBJ2-1, is EAGVAQSPRYKIIEKRQSVAFWCNPISGHATLYWYQQILGQGPKLLIQFQNNGVVDDSQLPKDRFSAERLKGVDSTLKIQPAKLEDSAVYLCAVGYESYNEQFFGPGTRLTVL.

The chain employs TRBV6-2 or TRBV6-3 and TRBJ2-5; perhaps TRBD2 as D (6 bases). Germline CDR1 and CDR2: MNHEY and SVGEGT. The CDR3 totals 14 residues. V shed 4 bases and J shed 2 bases, with 11 bases lying between them. The CDR3 region has the DNA TGTGCCAGCAGTTGGGGGGACTGGCAAGAGACCCAGTACTTC. It is translated as CASSWGDWQETQYF.

This rearrangement joins TRBV7-2 to TRBJ1-2; tentatively, D is TRBD1 (5 bases). V shed 1 base and J shed 7 bases, with 16 bases lying between them. This CDR3 is built from 15 residues. CDR1 is SGHTA and CDR2 is FQGNSA in the germline V gene. CDR3: CASSLEIGQGRGYTF. The CDR3 DNA sequence: TGTGCCAGCAGCTTAGAAATTGGTCAGGGACGTGGCTACACCTTC.

CDR3 bases: TGTGCCAGCAGTTATTCGACGGCCTCAACCTCCGAGCAGTACTTC. The encoded protein is CASSYSTASTSEQYF. This chain uses TRBV6-5 with TRBJ2-7, with no clear D. Germline V gene data show CDR1 as MNHEY and CDR2 as SVGAGI. The germline V and J ends were trimmed by 3 bases and 6 bases, with 18 bases remaining between them. The CDR3 is 15 amino acids.

The rearrangement uses TRBV28 and TRBJ2-4, with 9 bases lining up with TRBD2. The CDR3 contains 15 residues. Germline trimming cut 3 bases from V and 9 bases from J; bases unmatched to any gene: 9. Germline V lookup: CDR1 MDHEN, CDR2 SYDVKM. The CDR3 loop is CASSLAGGGETIQYF. CDR3 sequence (DNA): TGTGCCAGCAGTTTGGCGGGAGGGGGGGAAACCATTCAGTACTTC.

The CDR3 sequence is CASSGGYREVAETQYF. CDR3 DNA sequence: TGTGCCAGCAGCGGAGGCTATCGGGAGGTGGCAGAGACCCAGTACTTC. V gene TRBV7-6 combines with J gene TRBJ2-5; 7 bases agree with TRBD2. With 5 bases clipped from V and 4 bases from J, the junction kept 13 bases outside the gene matches. The CDR3 length is 16 residues. From germline, CDR1 is SGHVS and CDR2 FNYEAQ.

The chain is built from TRBV7-9 and TRBJ1-1, with a weak D call TRBD1 (6 bases). The CDR3 consists of 13 residues. In germline, CDR1 is SEHNR, CDR2 FQNEAQ (reference sequence). V lost 5 bases to trimming and J lost 1 base, with 8 bases between them. In DNA, the CDR3 is TGTGCCAGCAGCCCGACAGGGAACACTGAAGCTTTCTTT. Translating it yields CASSPTGNTEAFF.

In its sample, this clone was seen once. CDR3 in amino acids: CASSPTGTGKVQYF. The CDR3 DNA reads TGTGCCAGCAGCCCAACCGGGACAGGGAAGGTGCAGTACTTC. The rearrangement uses TRBV7-9 and TRBJ2-7; TRBD1 matches 9 bases. This CDR3 is built from 14 residues. Unmatched junction bases numbered 11, after V lost 5 bases and J lost 9 bases. Germline values: CDR1 SEHNR, CDR2 FQNEAQ (reference sequence).

This chain connects TRBV2 to TRBJ1-5; 7 nucleotides line up with TRBD1. The CDR3 length is 14 residues. Germline CDR1 reads SNHLY; CDR2 reads FYNNEI. Trimming took 6 bases from V and 4 from J; bases not matched to a gene: 6. The CDR3 bases are TGTGCCAGCAGGGGACAGCTGGGAAATCAGCCCCAGCATTTT. Translating gives CASRGQLGNQPQHF.

The V gene is TRBV9, the J gene TRBJ2-7; unclear D gene. The V and J ends lost 2 bases and 3 bases respectively, with 9 bases between them. The germline V gene has CDR1 SGDLS and CDR2 YYNGEE. There are 13 residues in the CDR3. This CDR3 reads CASSVLPDYEQYF. The CDR3 DNA reads as TGTGCCAGCAGCGTGCTCCCGGACTACGAGCAGTACTTC.

This chain joins TRBV7-9 and TRBJ1-2; TRBD1 matches at 7 bases. V lost 4 bases to trimming and J lost 8 bases; unmatched junction nucleotides: 10. Germline V gene sequence: CDR1 SEHNR, CDR2 FQNEAQ (reference sequence). CDR3 size: 14 residues. Written as DNA, the CDR3 is TGTGCCAGCAGCTCCCGGACAGGTGGTGAAGGCTACACCTTC. This encodes CASSSRTGGEGYTF.

The chain joins TRBV19 to TRBJ1-2, with D perhaps TRBD1 (5 bases). From germline, CDR1 is LNHDA and CDR2 SQIVND (reference sequence). V was trimmed by 6 bases and J by 3 bases, leaving 26 bases between them. The length of the CDR3 is 18 residues. The CDR3 DNA reads TGTGCCAGTAGGACTTATGAGGCCGGGACGCTGAATGACTATGGCTACACCTTC. This translates into CASRTYEAGTLNDYGYTF.

The V and J genes are TRBV7-2 and TRBJ1-6, with D perhaps matching TRBD1 (5 bases). Germline V gene data show CDR1 as SGHTA and CDR2 as FQGNSA. This CDR3 has 16 residues. V was clipped by 2 bases and J by 2 bases, with 10 bases between them. The CDR3 sequence: CASSLRGGTYNSPLHF. The CDR3 coding sequence is TGTGCCAGCAGCTTAAGGGGAGGGACCTATAATTCACCCCTCCACTTT.

V gene TRBV11-3 combines with J gene TRBJ2-7, with D possibly being TRBD1 (5 bases). CDR1 is SGHNT, CDR2 YENEEA, per germline. The CDR3 extends over 13 amino acids. The V end was cut by 2 bases, the J end by 6 bases, with 11 bases between. The CDR3, as DNA: TGTGCCAGCAGCTTAAACCCGCAGGGCGAGCAGTACTTC. Protein: CASSLNPQGEQYF.

This clone showed up just a few times. V and J are TRBV13 and TRBJ2-1; perhaps TRBD2 as D (5 bases). CDR1 PRHDT and CDR2 FYEKMQ come from the germline V gene (reference sequence). CDR3 length equals 11 residues. Trimming removed 5 bases at V and 6 bases at J, with 5 bases between. The CDR3 coding sequence is TGTGCCAGCAGCGAGGGCAATGAGCAGTTCTTC. It translates to CASSEGNEQFF. The full variable domain, its missing parts supplied by reference TRBV13 and TRBJ2-1, is AAGVIQSPRHLIKEKRETATLKCYPIPRHDTVYWYQQGPGQDPQFLISFYEKMQSDKGSIPDRFSAQQFSDYHSELNMSSLELGDSALYFCASSEGNEQFFGPGTRLTVL.

This clone was recorded once. J is TRBJ2-4 and V is TRBV30; TRBD2 is a possible D gene (6 bases). The length of the CDR3 is 14 residues. V was trimmed by 2 bases and J by 6 bases, leaving 14 bases between them. The germline V gene encodes CDR1 GTSNPN and CDR2 SVGIG (reference sequence). For the CDR3, the DNA is TGTGCCTGGAGTCCCAACGGGAGACGAAACATTCAGTACTTC. It is translated as CAWSPNGRRNIQYF.

The V gene is TRBV7-2, the J gene TRBJ2-1, with TRBD2 matching 8 bases. Germline-derived CDR1 and CDR2 are SGHTA and FQGNSA. Losses at the gene ends were 4 bases for V and 7 bases for J; bases not matched to a gene: 9. CDR3 size: 15 residues. CDR3 region: CASSYAGGGWNEQFF. In DNA, the CDR3 is TGTGCCAGCAGCTACGCGGGGGGCGGGTGGAATGAGCAGTTCTTC.

About this clone itself: Other DNA sequences within the sample encode an identical CDR3. The rearrangement joins TRBV12-3 or TRBV12-4 to TRBJ1-2; no clear D gene. This CDR3 is 12 amino acids long. Trimming cost V 1 base and J 2 bases, with 2 bases left between them. For the CDR3, the DNA is TGTGCCAGCAGTTTAGGAAACTATGGCTACACCTTC. Its protein product is CASSLGNYGYTF.

The count of this clone is one. This chain links TRBV7-8 with TRBJ1-4, with D possibly being TRBD1 (5 bases). With 4 bases removed from V and 3 bases from J, the gap between germline ends came to 9 bases. This CDR3 has 14 residues. Germline V gene lookup returns CDR1 SGHVS and CDR2 FQNEAQ. The CDR3 DNA reads as TGTGCCAGCAGCTCGGGGCTCCCTAATGAAAAACTGTTTTTT. Encoded protein: CASSSGLPNEKLFF.